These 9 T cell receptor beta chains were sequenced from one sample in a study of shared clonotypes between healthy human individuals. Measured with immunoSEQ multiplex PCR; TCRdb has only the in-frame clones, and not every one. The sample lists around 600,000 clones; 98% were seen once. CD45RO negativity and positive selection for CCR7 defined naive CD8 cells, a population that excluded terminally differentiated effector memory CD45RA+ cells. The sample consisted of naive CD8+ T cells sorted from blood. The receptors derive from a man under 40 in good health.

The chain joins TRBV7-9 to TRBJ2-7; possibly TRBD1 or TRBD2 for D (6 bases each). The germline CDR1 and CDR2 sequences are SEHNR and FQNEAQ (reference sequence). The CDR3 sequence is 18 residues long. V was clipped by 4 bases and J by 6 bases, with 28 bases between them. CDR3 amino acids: CASSWDALGGETRGEQYF. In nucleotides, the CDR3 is TGTGCCAGCAGCTGGGACGCCTTGGGGGGCGAGACGCGTGGCGAGCAGTACTTC.

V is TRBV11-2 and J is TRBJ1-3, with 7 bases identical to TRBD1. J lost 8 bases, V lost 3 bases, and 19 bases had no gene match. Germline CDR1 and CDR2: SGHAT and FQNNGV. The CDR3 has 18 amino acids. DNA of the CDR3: TGTGCCAGCAGCTTTCAGACGGGACAGCCGTATAATCCTGACACCATATATTTT. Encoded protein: CASSFQTGQPYNPDTIYF. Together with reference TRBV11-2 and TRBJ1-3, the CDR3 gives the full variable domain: EAGVAQSPRYKIIEKRQSVAFWCNPISGHATLYWYQQILGQGPKLLIQFQNNGVVDDSQLPKDRFSAERLKGVDSTLKIQPAKLEDSAVYLCASSFQTGQPYNPDTIYFGEGSWLTVV.

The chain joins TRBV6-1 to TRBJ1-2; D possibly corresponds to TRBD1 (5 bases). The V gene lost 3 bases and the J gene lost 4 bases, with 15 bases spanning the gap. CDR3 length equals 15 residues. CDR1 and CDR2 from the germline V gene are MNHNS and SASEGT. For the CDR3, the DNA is TGTGCCAGCAGTGACCAGGGAGATGGGTCCTATGGCTACACCTTC. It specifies CASSDQGDGSYGYTF.

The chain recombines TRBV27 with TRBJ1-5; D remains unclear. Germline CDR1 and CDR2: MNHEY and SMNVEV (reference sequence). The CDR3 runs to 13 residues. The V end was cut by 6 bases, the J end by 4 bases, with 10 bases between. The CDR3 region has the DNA TGTGCCAGCAGCGTACACCCGAATCAGCCCCAGCATTTT. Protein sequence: CASSVHPNQPQHF.

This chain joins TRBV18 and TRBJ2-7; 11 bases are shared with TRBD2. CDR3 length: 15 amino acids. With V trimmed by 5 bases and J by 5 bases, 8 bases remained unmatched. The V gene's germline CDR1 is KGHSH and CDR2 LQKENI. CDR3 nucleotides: TGTGCCAGCTCAATCACTACTAGCGGGAGTCACGAGCAGTACTTC. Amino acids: CASSITTSGSHEQYF.

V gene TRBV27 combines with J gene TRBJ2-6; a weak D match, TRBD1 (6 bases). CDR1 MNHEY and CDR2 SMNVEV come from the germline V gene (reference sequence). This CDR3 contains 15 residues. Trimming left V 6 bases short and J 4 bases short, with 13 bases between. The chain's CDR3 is CASRDSSGGANVLTF. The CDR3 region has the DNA TGTGCCAGCAGGGACAGCTCCGGCGGGGCCAACGTCCTGACTTTC.

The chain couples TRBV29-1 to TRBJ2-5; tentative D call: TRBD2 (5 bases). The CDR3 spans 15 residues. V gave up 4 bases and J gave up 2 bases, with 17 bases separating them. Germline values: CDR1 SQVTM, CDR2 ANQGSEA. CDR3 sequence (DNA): TGCAGCGTTGGGGTGAGGGCGGCACCTCAAGAGACCCAGTACTTC. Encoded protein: CSVGVRAAPQETQYF.

The CDR3 DNA is TGTGCCAGCAGAGGAGGATTTTATCAGGGGACCTCCTACGAGCAGTACTTC. This translates into CASRGGFYQGTSYEQYF. The V and J genes are TRBV21-1 and TRBJ2-7; no check of the table's D call, TRBD1, against the DNA was made. TRBV21-1 is a recognized pseudogene. CDR3 size: 17 residues.

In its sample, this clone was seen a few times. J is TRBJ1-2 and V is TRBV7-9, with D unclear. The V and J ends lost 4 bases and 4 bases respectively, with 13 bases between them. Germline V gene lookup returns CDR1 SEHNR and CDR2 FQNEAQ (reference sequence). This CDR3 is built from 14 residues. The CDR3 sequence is CASSSPGSLYGYTF. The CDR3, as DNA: TGTGCCAGCAGCTCCCCGGGGTCCCTCTATGGCTACACCTTC.